This passage covers 18 T cell receptor beta chains from one sample sequenced in a study of blood T cell repertoires in COVID-19. Some clones are missing from TCRdb's copy, which holds only in-frame ones; the method was immunoSEQ multiplex PCR. The data show tens of thousands of clones, with roughly four fifths seen just once and roughly 27% held by the top ten. The sequenced material came from peripheral blood. Receptors were obtained from a woman older than 75 with acute or convalescent COVID-19.

On this clone itself: At the DNA level, this CDR3 is encoded by other sequences in the same sample as well. V is TRBV5-6 and J is TRBJ2-7; 7 bases fit TRBD1. Germline CDR1 and CDR2: SGHDT and YYEEEE. CDR3 length: 14 residues. Losses at the gene ends were 0 bases for V and 2 bases for J; bases not matched to a gene: 2. The CDR3 DNA is TGTGCCAGCAGCTTGGGACAGGGAGCCTACGAGCAGTACTTC. Its protein is CASSLGQGAYEQYF.

This clone was counted once. V gene TRBV28 combines with J gene TRBJ2-1; 13 bases fit TRBD2. With V trimmed by 5 bases and J by 5 bases, 3 bases remained unmatched. This CDR3 region has 15 residues. CDR1 MDHEN and CDR2 SYDVKM come from the germline V gene. The CDR3 loop reads CASSPGTSGNNEQFF. CDR3 in DNA: TGTGCCAGCAGTCCCGGGACTAGCGGGAACAATGAGCAGTTCTTC.

This clone was detected once. The chain links TRBV6-5 to TRBJ2-3; possibly TRBD2 for D (5 bases). Germline V CDR1 and CDR2: MNHEY, SVGAGI. The CDR3 has 15 amino acids. V lost 5 bases and J lost 3, with 15 bases in between. CDR3 amino acids: CASSPDWSATDTQYF. In nucleotides, the CDR3 is TGTGCCAGCAGTCCGGACTGGAGCGCGACAGATACGCAGTATTTT.

J is TRBJ1-1 and V is TRBV7-6; D is ambiguous. V shed 5 bases and J shed 0 bases, with 16 bases lying between them. This CDR3 is built from 16 residues. Germline V gives CDR1 SGHVS, CDR2 FNYEAQ. The CDR3 DNA reads as TGTGCCAGCAGCACTAGCCTTTATCCGATGAACACTGAAGCTTTCTTT. This translates into CASSTSLYPMNTEAFF.

This sequence joins TRBV7-2 and TRBJ2-7, with 14 bases that match TRBD2. V lost 5 bases, J lost 8 bases, and 5 bases stayed unmatched. CDR3 length: 14 residues. Per germline, CDR1 SGHTA and CDR2 FQGNSA. The CDR3 protein is CASSQTSGRAKQYF. The CDR3 DNA reads TGTGCCAGCAGCCAGACTAGCGGGAGGGCCAAGCAGTACTTC.

The chain joins TRBV2 to TRBJ2-6; tentatively, D is TRBD2 (6 bases). V gave up 7 bases and J gave up 3 bases, with 10 bases separating them. There are 14 residues in the CDR3. Per the germline V gene, CDR1 is SNHLY and CDR2 is FYNNEI. DNA of the CDR3: TGTGCCAGCATCCGGAGGGATGGGGCCAACGTCCTGACTTTC. This encodes CASIRRDGANVLTF.

The J gene is TRBJ2-5, the V gene TRBV19; 7 nucleotides line up with TRBD1. Looked up from germline, CDR1 is LNHDA and CDR2 is SQIVND (reference sequence). The ends lost 4 bases at V and 2 bases at J; junction bases unmatched: 1. This CDR3 spans 13 amino acids. The CDR3 DNA reads as TGTGCCAGTAGTAGACAGGGTCAAGAGACCCAGTACTTC. Its protein is CASSRQGQETQYF. Full variable domain (missing parts from reference TRBV19 and TRBJ2-5): DGGITQSPKYLFRKEGQNVTLSCEQNLNHDAMYWYRQDPGQGLRLIYYSQIVNDFQKGDIAEGYSVSREKKESFPLTVTSAQKNPTAFYLCASSRQGQETQYFGPGTRLLVL.

The chain joins TRBV7-6 to TRBJ1-1; 10 bases are shared with TRBD1. CDR1 is SGHVS and CDR2 is FNYEAQ in the germline V gene. This CDR3 has 15 amino acids. The J segment lost 5 bases and the V segment lost 4 bases, leaving 7 bases of the junction unmatched. The CDR3 DNA is TGTGCCAGCAGCTGGGGGGACAGGGGAGAGACTGAAGCTTTCTTT. This encodes CASSWGDRGETEAFF. Full variable domain (remainder filled in from reference TRBV7-6 and TRBJ1-1): GAGVSQSPRYKVTKRGQDVALRCDPISGHVSLYWYRQALGQGPEFLTYFNYEAQQDKSGLPNDRFSAERPEGSISTLTIQRTEQRDSAMYRCASSWGDRGETEAFFGQGTRLTVV.

This clone was observed a few times. The rearrangement links TRBV5-5 to TRBJ2-7, with 11 positions matching TRBD1. The V gene's germline CDR1 is SGHKS and CDR2 YYEKEE (reference sequence). J lost 0 bases, V lost 4 bases, and 18 bases had no gene match. CDR3 length: 20 residues. The CDR3 spells CASSPTGTGGAYRSSYEQYF. CDR3 sequence (DNA): TGTGCCAGCAGCCCAACCGGGACAGGGGGAGCCTACCGAAGCTCCTACGAGCAGTACTTC.

The J gene is TRBJ2-1, the V gene TRBV11-2; 8 bases are shared with TRBD1. Looked up from germline, CDR1 is SGHAT and CDR2 is FQNNGV. This CDR3 has 15 residues. Germline trimming cut 1 base from V and 5 bases from J; bases unmatched to any gene: 4. For the CDR3, the DNA is TGTGCCAGCAGCTTAGGACAGGGGTCCAACAATGAGCAGTTCTTC. It is translated as CASSLGQGSNNEQFF.

The chain couples TRBV11-2 to TRBJ2-5, with TRBD2 matching 11 bases. V shed 3 bases, J shed 4 bases, and the junction held 7 bases outside the gene matches. Germline CDR1 and CDR2: SGHAT and FQNNGV. The CDR3 is made up of 16 amino acids. CDR3 DNA sequence: TGTGCCAGCAGCTTGATAGCGGGAGGGATGGGAGAGACCCAGTACTTC. Its protein is CASSLIAGGMGETQYF. Full variable domain (remainder filled in from reference TRBV11-2 and TRBJ2-5): EAGVAQSPRYKIIEKRQSVAFWCNPISGHATLYWYQQILGQGPKLLIQFQNNGVVDDSQLPKDRFSAERLKGVDSTLKIQPAKLEDSAVYLCASSLIAGGMGETQYFGPGTRLLVL.

The chain recombines TRBV6-4 with TRBJ1-1; D gene uncertain. CDR1 is MRHNA, CDR2 SNTAGT, per germline. Trimming cost V 2 bases and J 5 bases, with 9 bases left between them. The CDR3 extends over 13 amino acids. CDR3 in DNA: TGTGCCAGCAGTGACGAGGTGGGTACTGAAGCTTTCTTT. As protein: CASSDEVGTEAFF.

There are a few counts of this clone. This chain connects TRBV28 to TRBJ1-5; TRBD1 is a possible D gene (6 bases). Germline CDR1 is MDHEN and CDR2 is SYDVKM. The CDR3 sequence is 13 residues long. The V gene lost 7 bases and the J gene lost 3 bases, with 10 bases spanning the gap. As DNA, the CDR3 is TGTGCCAGCAATGACAGGACCAATCAGCCCCAGCATTTT. Translation gives CASNDRTNQPQHF. Together with reference TRBV28 and TRBJ1-5, the CDR3 gives the full variable domain: DVKVTQSSRYLVKRTGEKVFLECVQDMDHENMFWYRQDPGLGLRLIYFSYDVKMKEKGDIPEGYSVSREKKERFSLILESASTNQTSMYLCASNDRTNQPQHFGDGTRLSIL.

The rearrangement links TRBV6-5 to TRBJ2-7, with 9 positions matching TRBD1. The CDR3 length is 15 residues. Trimming took 4 bases from V and 4 from J; bases not matched to a gene: 8. Germline-derived CDR1 and CDR2 are MNHEY and SVGAGI. For the CDR3, the DNA is TGTGCCAGCAGTTCCCCGGGACAGGGCAGGTACGAGCAGTACTTC. Translating it yields CASSSPGQGRYEQYF.

The V gene is TRBV12-1, the J gene TRBJ2-1; TRBD2 is the table's D call, not checked against the DNA. TRBV12-1 is listed as a pseudogene. The CDR3 consists of 14 residues. DNA of the CDR3: TGTGCCAGCAGCTCGTCCGGGAGACAGAATGAGCAGTTCTTC. Its protein is CASSSSGRQNEQFF.

The rearrangement joins TRBV30 to TRBJ1-5; TRBD1 aligns across 7 bases. Germline trimming cut 1 base from V and 5 bases from J; bases unmatched to any gene: 2. Germline V gene lookup returns CDR1 GTSNPN and CDR2 SVGIG (reference sequence). The CDR3 has 13 residues. This chain's CDR3 is CAWSGDRDQPQHF. Written as DNA, the CDR3 is TGTGCCTGGAGTGGGGACAGAGATCAGCCCCAGCATTTT.

CDR3 region: CAISEPGQNSGNTIYF. DNA of the CDR3: TGTGCCATCAGTGAGCCTGGACAAAACTCTGGAAACACCATATATTTT. The V and J genes are TRBV10-3 and TRBJ1-3; D is possibly TRBD1 (5 bases). V gave up 2 bases and J gave up 0 bases, with 11 bases separating them. CDR1 is ENHRY, CDR2 SYGVKD, per germline. The CDR3 runs 16 residues.

The chain links TRBV5-6 to TRBJ2-7; weak D call: TRBD2 (5 bases). The V gene's germline CDR1 is SGHDT and CDR2 YYEEEE. Trimming took off 2 bases at V and 0 bases at J, with 12 bases between the two ends. The CDR3 covers 15 residues. In DNA, the CDR3 is TGTGCCAGCAGCTTTGCACTAGGGAGCTCCTACGAGCAGTACTTC. Translating it yields CASSFALGSSYEQYF.